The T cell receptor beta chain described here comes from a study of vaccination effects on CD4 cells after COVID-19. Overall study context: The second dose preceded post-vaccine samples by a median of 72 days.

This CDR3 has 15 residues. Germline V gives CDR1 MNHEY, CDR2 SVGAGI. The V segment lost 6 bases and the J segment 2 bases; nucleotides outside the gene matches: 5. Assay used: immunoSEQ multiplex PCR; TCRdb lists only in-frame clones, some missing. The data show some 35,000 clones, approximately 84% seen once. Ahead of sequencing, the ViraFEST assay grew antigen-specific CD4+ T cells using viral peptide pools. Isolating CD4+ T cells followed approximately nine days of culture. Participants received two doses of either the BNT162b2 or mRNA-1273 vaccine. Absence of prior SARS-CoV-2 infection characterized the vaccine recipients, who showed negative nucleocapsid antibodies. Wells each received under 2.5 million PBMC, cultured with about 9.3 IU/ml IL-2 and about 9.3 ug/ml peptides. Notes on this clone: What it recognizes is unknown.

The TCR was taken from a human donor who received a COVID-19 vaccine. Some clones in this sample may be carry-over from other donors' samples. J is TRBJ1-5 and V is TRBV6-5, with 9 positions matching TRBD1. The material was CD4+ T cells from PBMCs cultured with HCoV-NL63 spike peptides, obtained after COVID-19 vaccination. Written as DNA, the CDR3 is TGTGCCAGCAGCCCCGGGACAGGGCGCAATCAGCCCCAGCATTTT. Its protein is CASSPGTGRNQPQHF.